These 24 T cell receptor beta chains were all obtained from the same sample, sequenced in a study of blood T cell repertoires in COVID-19. Generated by immunoSEQ multiplex PCR, the TCRdb table keeps only in-frame clones and is missing some. Here the sample spans around 76,000 clones, about four fifths being singletons. The sample was peripheral blood. All receptors derive from a woman aged 65 to 85 with acute or convalescent COVID-19.

Note on this clone: Distinct nucleotide sequences in the sample also encode this CDR3. The J gene is TRBJ1-3, the V gene TRBV5-1, with 8 bases identical to TRBD1. Germline V gives CDR1 SGHRS, CDR2 YFSETQ. Trimming cost V 0 bases and J 4 bases; bases outside gene matches: 3. The CDR3 sequence is 15 residues long. CDR3 sequence (DNA): TGCGCCAGCAGCTTGGCAGGGGGCGAAGGAAACACCATATATTTT. It codes for CASSLAGGEGNTIYF.

The CDR3 region is CASSYAGATNEKLFF. In DNA, the CDR3 is TGTGCCAGCAGTTACGCGGGGGCCACTAATGAAAAACTGTTTTTT. The chain employs TRBV6-2 or TRBV6-3 and TRBJ1-4; D perhaps matches TRBD1 (6 bases). The CDR3 is 15 amino acids. V was pared by 2 bases and J by 2 bases, with 9 bases between. The germline gives CDR1 MNHEY, CDR2 SVGEGT.

The genes are TRBV9 and TRBJ2-1; D is unclear. CDR3 length: 14 amino acids. V dropped 0 bases and J dropped 4 bases, with 8 bases sitting between them. Germline V lookup: CDR1 SGDLS, CDR2 YYNGEE. The DNA of the CDR3 is TGTGCCAGCAGCGTAGGTGGCTCTTACAATGAGCAGTTCTTC. It encodes CASSVGGSYNEQFF.

The chain carries TRBV19 and TRBJ1-5; D is unclear. Trimming took off 7 bases at V and 2 bases at J, with 12 bases between the two ends. Germline V CDR1 and CDR2: LNHDA, SQIVND (reference sequence). The CDR3 spans 14 residues. In nucleotides, the CDR3 is TGTGCCAGTATGTGGAGGGAAGGCAATCAGCCCCAGCATTTT. This codes for CASMWREGNQPQHF.

The chain is built from TRBV15 and TRBJ1-5, with D maybe TRBD1 (6 bases). Germline V gene data show CDR1 as LNHNV and CDR2 as YYDKDF (reference sequence). The CDR3 sequence is 16 residues long. Trimming stripped 0 bases from V and 4 bases from J, with 13 bases between. The CDR3 protein is CATSREFSGTNQPQHF. The CDR3, as DNA: TGTGCCACCAGCAGAGAATTTAGTGGGACAAATCAGCCCCAGCATTTT. The variable domain in full, completed from reference TRBV15 and TRBJ1-5, reads DAMVIQNPRYQVTQFGKPVTLSCSQTLNHNVMYWYQQKSSQAPKLLFHYYDKDFNNEADTPDNFQSRRPNTSFCFLDIRSPGLGDTAMYLCATSREFSGTNQPQHFGDGTRLSIL.

This chain uses TRBV10-3 with TRBJ2-3, with a weak D call TRBD1 (6 bases). V was trimmed by 8 bases and J by 2 bases, leaving 8 bases between them. The CDR3 is 12 residues long. Germline values: CDR1 ENHRY, CDR2 SYGVKD. The CDR3 DNA follows: TGTGCCATCGCAGGGGACACAGATACGCAGTATTTT. Its protein product is CAIAGDTDTQYF.

Concerning this clone itself: The junction differs from germline at one of its ends, possibly a read error. J is TRBJ2-1 and V is TRBV7-7; 7 bases are a match to TRBD2. The germline gives CDR1 SSHAT, CDR2 FNYEAQ (reference sequence). The CDR3 sequence is 16 residues long. The CDR3 nucleotides are TGTGCTAGCAGCCTACTAGGACTAGTCGGTTCAGATGAGCAGTTCTTC. Encoded protein: CASSLLGLVGSDEQFF.

V usage is TRBV7-9 and J usage is TRBJ1-4; D unresolved. The CDR3 is made up of 14 amino acids. The V end lost 6 bases, the J end lost 3 bases, and 11 bases lay between the germline ends. CDR1 SEHNR and CDR2 FQNEAQ come from the germline V gene (reference sequence). In nucleotides, the CDR3 is TGTGCCAGCAGTCGTATGGACTCTAATGAAAAACTGTTTTTT. Protein: CASSRMDSNEKLFF.

The rearrangement links TRBV19 to TRBJ1-4; D not certain. CDR1 and CDR2 (germline): LNHDA, SQIVND (reference sequence). The ends were cut back, 4 bases at V and 8 bases at J, with 11 bases in the middle. The CDR3 is 13 amino acids. CDR3 DNA: TGTGCCAGTAGTACGCTCGGCGGCGAAAAACTGTTTTTT. Its protein is CASSTLGGEKLFF. Full variable domain (missing parts from reference TRBV19 and TRBJ1-4): DGGITQSPKYLFRKEGQNVTLSCEQNLNHDAMYWYRQDPGQGLRLIYYSQIVNDFQKGDIAEGYSVSREKKESFPLTVTSAQKNPTAFYLCASSTLGGEKLFFGSGTQLSVL.

The rearrangement joins TRBV29-1 to TRBJ2-1, with 16 bases identical to TRBD2. The V gene's germline CDR1 is SQVTM and CDR2 ANQGSEA. CDR3 length equals 14 residues. V dropped 7 bases and J dropped 10; count of bases not matched to a gene: 7. This CDR3 is CSAGTSGGAEEQFF. DNA of the CDR3: TGCAGCGCAGGGACTAGCGGGGGGGCAGAAGAGCAGTTCTTC.

DNA for the CDR3: TGTGCCAGCAGCCTCCCTCCGGGACAGGGGGTGTCCTATTCACCCCTCCACTTT. Residues: CASSLPPGQGVSYSPLHF. J is TRBJ1-6 and V is TRBV28; 11 nucleotides align to TRBD1. The length of the CDR3 is 18 residues. CDR1 MDHEN and CDR2 SYDVKM come from the germline V gene. Trimming took 6 bases from V and 8 from J; bases not matched to a gene: 15.

The gene calls are TRBV10-3 and TRBJ1-4; 7 bases fit TRBD1. The length of the CDR3 is 12 residues. Germline V gene data show CDR1 as ENHRY and CDR2 as SYGVKD. The V segment lost 7 bases and the J segment 6 bases; nucleotides outside the gene matches: 2. CDR3 residues: CAIKGADEKLFF. The CDR3, as DNA: TGTGCCATCAAGGGGGCTGATGAAAAACTGTTTTTT.

This chain joins TRBV30 and TRBJ1-4; TRBD1 agrees at 7 bases. Germline V gene data show CDR1 as GTSNPN and CDR2 as SVGIG (reference sequence). Unmatched junction bases numbered 6, after V lost 3 bases and J lost 8 bases. CDR3 length equals 13 residues. In DNA form, the CDR3 reads TGTGCCTGGAGGAGGGGGCTAACGGAAAAACTGTTTTTT. Translation: CAWRRGLTEKLFF.

The CDR3 sequence: CASKATGRENEKLFF. The CDR3 DNA follows: TGCGCCAGCAAGGCGACAGGCCGCGAAAATGAAAAACTGTTTTTT. The V and J genes are TRBV5-1 and TRBJ1-4; the D gene is possibly TRBD1 (6 bases). The CDR3 runs to 15 residues. Trimming took off 6 bases at V and 5 bases at J, with 17 bases between the two ends. The V gene's germline CDR1 is SGHRS and CDR2 YFSETQ.

This clone appeared once. CDR3 loop: CSVGDFSNEKLFF. The CDR3 DNA reads as TGCAGCGTCGGAGATTTCTCTAATGAAAAACTGTTTTTT. The chain carries TRBV29-1 and TRBJ1-4; D call uncertain. Germline V CDR1 and CDR2: SQVTM, ANQGSEA. CDR3 size: 13 residues. The V end lost 6 bases, the J end lost 3 bases, and 11 bases lay between the germline ends.

This chain connects TRBV5-6 to TRBJ1-5; tentative D call: TRBD1 (6 bases). Germline V gives CDR1 SGHDT, CDR2 YYEEEE. The V end lost 0 bases, the J end lost 7 bases, and 20 bases lay between the germline ends. The CDR3 totals 17 residues. For the CDR3, the DNA is TGTGCCAGCAGCTTGGCTGGCGCGTGGGGGCAAGGACAGCCCCAGCATTTT. Protein: CASSLAGAWGQGQPQHF.

The chain employs TRBV3-1 (or the pseudogene TRBV3-2) and TRBJ1-2; 10 bases align to TRBD1. The CDR3 is 14 residues long. The V gene end was trimmed by 1 base and the J gene end by 8 bases; junction bases not matched to a gene: 4. Germline CDR1 is LGHDT and CDR2 is YNNKEL (reference sequence). Here the CDR3 reads CASSQGQGAGGYTF. The CDR3 region has the DNA TGTGCCAGCAGCCAAGGACAGGGGGCTGGAGGCTACACCTTC.

This chain joins TRBV18 and TRBJ1-5, with D hard to call. Trimming left V 4 bases short and J 4 bases short, with 20 bases between. The CDR3 consists of 17 residues. The germline gives CDR1 KGHSH, CDR2 LQKENI. Here the CDR3 reads CASSQEVPIDWNQPQHF. As DNA, the CDR3 is TGTGCCAGCTCACAAGAGGTACCTATTGATTGGAATCAGCCCCAGCATTTT.

The table lists this clone with a few counts. This chain links TRBV2 with TRBJ2-7; the D gene is possibly TRBD1 (6 bases). The CDR3 is 12 amino acids. CDR1 SNHLY and CDR2 FYNNEI come from the germline V gene. Trimming took off 8 bases at V and 3 bases at J, with 11 bases between the two ends. The CDR3 loop reads CASHRTVYEQYF. The DNA for the CDR3 is TGTGCCAGCCACAGGACAGTCTACGAGCAGTACTTC.

In its sample, this clone was seen once. The rearrangement joins TRBV14 to TRBJ2-6; 8 bases line up with TRBD1. CDR1 and CDR2 from the germline V gene are SGHDN and FVKESK. The CDR3 spans 16 residues. The V gene end was trimmed by 10 bases and the J gene end by 0 bases; junction bases not matched to a gene: 8. CDR3 bases: TGTGCCACCTCGGACAGGGTAAACTCTGGGGCCAACGTCCTGACTTTC. Protein sequence: CATSDRVNSGANVLTF.

The CDR3, as DNA: TGCAGCGTTGAGGTTACAGGTTGGGATACGCAGTATTTT. Protein product: CSVEVTGWDTQYF. The genes are TRBV29-1 and TRBJ2-3; tentatively, D is TRBD1 (5 bases). Germline-derived CDR1 and CDR2 are SQVTM and ANQGSEA. The ends were cut back, 3 bases at V and 6 bases at J, with 13 bases in the middle. This CDR3 region has 13 residues.

The chain has TRBV15 and TRBJ2-1, with D unresolved. CDR3 length equals 14 residues. Germline V gives CDR1 LNHNV, CDR2 YYDKDF (reference sequence). V was cut by 5 bases and J by 4 bases, with 12 bases left in between. CDR3 DNA sequence: TGTGCCACCAGCCAACCCCCAGTGTACAATGAGCAGTTCTTC. Translated: CATSQPPVYNEQFF. The full variable domain, its missing parts supplied by reference TRBV15 and TRBJ2-1, is DAMVIQNPRYQVTQFGKPVTLSCSQTLNHNVMYWYQQKSSQAPKLLFHYYDKDFNNEADTPDNFQSRRPNTSFCFLDIRSPGLGDTAMYLCATSQPPVYNEQFFGPGTRLTVL.

CDR3 DNA sequence: TGTGCCAGCAGCGCGAGCGGGGGGTACAATGAGCAGTTCTTC. It specifies CASSASGGYNEQFF. This rearrangement joins TRBV7-9 to TRBJ2-1; TRBD2 agrees at 9 bases. The germline V gene encodes CDR1 SEHNR and CDR2 FQNEAQ (reference sequence). The CDR3 has 14 amino acids. V dropped 5 bases and J dropped 4; count of bases not matched to a gene: 3.

The table lists this clone with a few counts. Here the CDR3 DNA reads TGCGCCAGCAGCGTGAACCCGGGACTAGCGGGGGGGCCCCGCAATGAGCAGTTCTTC. As protein: CASSVNPGLAGGPRNEQFF. The chain combines TRBV5-1 with TRBJ2-1; 16 bases are shared with TRBD2. The length of the CDR3 is 19 residues. The germline CDR1 and CDR2 sequences are SGHRS and YFSETQ. J was trimmed by 6 bases and V by 4 bases; bases with no gene match: 13.